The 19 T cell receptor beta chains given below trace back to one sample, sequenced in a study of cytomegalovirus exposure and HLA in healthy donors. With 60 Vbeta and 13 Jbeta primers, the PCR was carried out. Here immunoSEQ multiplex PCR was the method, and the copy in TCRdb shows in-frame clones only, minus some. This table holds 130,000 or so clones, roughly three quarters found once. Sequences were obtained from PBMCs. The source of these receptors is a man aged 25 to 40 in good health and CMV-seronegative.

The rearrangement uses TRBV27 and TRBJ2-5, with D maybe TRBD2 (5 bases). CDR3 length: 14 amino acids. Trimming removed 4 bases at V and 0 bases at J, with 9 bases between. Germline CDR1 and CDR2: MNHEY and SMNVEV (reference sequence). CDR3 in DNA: TGTGCCAGCAGTTGGGTGGAGGACCAAGAGACCCAGTACTTC. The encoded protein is CASSWVEDQETQYF.

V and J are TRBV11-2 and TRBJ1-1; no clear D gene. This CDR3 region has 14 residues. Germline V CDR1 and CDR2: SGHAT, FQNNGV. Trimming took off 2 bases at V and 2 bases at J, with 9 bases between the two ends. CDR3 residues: CASSLSLLNTEAFF. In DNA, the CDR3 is TGTGCCAGCAGCTTAAGCCTGCTTAACACTGAAGCTTTCTTT. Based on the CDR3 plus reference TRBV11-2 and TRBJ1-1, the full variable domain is EAGVAQSPRYKIIEKRQSVAFWCNPISGHATLYWYQQILGQGPKLLIQFQNNGVVDDSQLPKDRFSAERLKGVDSTLKIQPAKLEDSAVYLCASSLSLLNTEAFFGQGTRLTVV.

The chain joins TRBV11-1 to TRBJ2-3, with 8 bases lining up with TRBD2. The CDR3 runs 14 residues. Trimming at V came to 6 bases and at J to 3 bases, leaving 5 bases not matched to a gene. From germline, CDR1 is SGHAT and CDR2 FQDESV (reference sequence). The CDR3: CASSLGGGTDTQYF. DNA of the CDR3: TGTGCCAGCAGTTTGGGCGGGGGGACAGATACGCAGTATTTT.

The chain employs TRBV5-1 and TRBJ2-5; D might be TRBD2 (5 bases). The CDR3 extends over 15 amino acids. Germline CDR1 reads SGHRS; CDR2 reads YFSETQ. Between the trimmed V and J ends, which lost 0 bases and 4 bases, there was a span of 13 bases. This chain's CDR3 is CASSLETGMVETQYF. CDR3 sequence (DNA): TGCGCCAGCAGCTTGGAGACGGGGATGGTAGAGACCCAGTACTTC.

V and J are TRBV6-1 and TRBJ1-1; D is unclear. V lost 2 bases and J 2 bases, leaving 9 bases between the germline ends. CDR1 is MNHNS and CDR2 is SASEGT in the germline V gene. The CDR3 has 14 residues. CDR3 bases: TGTGCCAGCAGTGAATTAAGACATAACACTGAAGCTTTCTTT. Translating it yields CASSELRHNTEAFF.

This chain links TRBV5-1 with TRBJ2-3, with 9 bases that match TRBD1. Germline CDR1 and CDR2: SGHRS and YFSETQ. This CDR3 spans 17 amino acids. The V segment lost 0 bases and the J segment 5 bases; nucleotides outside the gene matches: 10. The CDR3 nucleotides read TGCGCCAGCAGCTTGGACCTTCTACAGGGGGCGGGAGATACGCAGTATTTT. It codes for CASSLDLLQGAGDTQYF.

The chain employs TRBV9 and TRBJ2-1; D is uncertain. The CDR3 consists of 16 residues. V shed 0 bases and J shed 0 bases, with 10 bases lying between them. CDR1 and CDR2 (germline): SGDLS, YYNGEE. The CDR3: CASSVAGGSSYNEQFF. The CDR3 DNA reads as TGTGCCAGCAGCGTAGCCGGCGGTAGCTCCTACAATGAGCAGTTCTTC.

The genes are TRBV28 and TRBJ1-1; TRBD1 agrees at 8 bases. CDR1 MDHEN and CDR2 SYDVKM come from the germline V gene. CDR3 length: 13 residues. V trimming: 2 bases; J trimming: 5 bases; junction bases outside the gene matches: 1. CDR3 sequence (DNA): TGTGCCAGCAGTTTAGACAGGGGTACTGAAGCTTTCTTT. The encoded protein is CASSLDRGTEAFF. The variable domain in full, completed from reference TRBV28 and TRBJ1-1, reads DVKVTQSSRYLVKRTGEKVFLECVQDMDHENMFWYRQDPGLGLRLIYFSYDVKMKEKGDIPEGYSVSREKKERFSLILESASTNQTSMYLCASSLDRGTEAFFGQGTRLTVV.

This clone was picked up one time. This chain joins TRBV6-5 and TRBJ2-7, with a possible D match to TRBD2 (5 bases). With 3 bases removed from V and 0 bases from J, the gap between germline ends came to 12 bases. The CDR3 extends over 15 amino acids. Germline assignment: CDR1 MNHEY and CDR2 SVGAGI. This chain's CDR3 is CASSYSSYGSYEQYF. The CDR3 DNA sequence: TGTGCCAGCAGTTATTCTAGCTACGGCTCCTACGAGCAGTACTTC.

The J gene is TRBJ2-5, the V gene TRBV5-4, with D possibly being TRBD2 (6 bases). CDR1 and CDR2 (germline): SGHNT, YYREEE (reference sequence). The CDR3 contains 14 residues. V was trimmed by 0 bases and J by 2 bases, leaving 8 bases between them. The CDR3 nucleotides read TGTGCCAGCAGCTTGGGACTAGATCAAGAGACCCAGTACTTC. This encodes CASSLGLDQETQYF.

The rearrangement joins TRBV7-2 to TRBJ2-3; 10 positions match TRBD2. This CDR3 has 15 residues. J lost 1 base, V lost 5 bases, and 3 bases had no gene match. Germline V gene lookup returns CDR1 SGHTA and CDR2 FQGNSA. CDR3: CASSAGTSGTDTQYF. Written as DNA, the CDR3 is TGTGCCAGCAGCGCGGGGACTAGCGGCACAGATACGCAGTATTTT.

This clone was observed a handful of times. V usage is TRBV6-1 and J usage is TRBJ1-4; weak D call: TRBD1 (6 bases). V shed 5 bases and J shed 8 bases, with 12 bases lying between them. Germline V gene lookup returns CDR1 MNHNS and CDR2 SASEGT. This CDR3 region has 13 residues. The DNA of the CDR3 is TGTGCCAGCAGTTTAGACAGGCACGAAAAACTGTTTTTT. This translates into CASSLDRHEKLFF.

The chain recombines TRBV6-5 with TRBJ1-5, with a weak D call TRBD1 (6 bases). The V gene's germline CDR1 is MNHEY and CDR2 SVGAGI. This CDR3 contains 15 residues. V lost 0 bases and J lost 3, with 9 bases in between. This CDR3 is CASSYSGGPNQPQHF. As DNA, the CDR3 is TGTGCCAGCAGTTACTCCGGGGGGCCCAATCAGCCCCAGCATTTT.

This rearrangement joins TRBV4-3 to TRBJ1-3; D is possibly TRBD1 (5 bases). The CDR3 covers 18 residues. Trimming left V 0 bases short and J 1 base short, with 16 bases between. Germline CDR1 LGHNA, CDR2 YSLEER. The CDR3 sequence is CASSQDTKGVFSGNTIYF. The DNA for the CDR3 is TGCGCCAGCAGCCAAGATACAAAAGGGGTTTTTTCTGGAAACACCATATATTTT.

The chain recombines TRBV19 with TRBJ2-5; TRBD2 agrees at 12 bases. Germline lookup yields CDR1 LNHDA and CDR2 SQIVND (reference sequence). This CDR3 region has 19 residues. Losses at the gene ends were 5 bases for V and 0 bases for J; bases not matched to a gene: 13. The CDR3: CASSFLTGLAGHHQETQYF. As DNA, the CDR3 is TGTGCCAGTAGTTTCCTAACTGGACTAGCGGGACATCACCAAGAGACCCAGTACTTC.

CDR3 in amino acids: CARSLAYEQYF. The CDR3 bases are TGTGCCAGAAGCTTGGCTTACGAGCAGTACTTC. The chain combines TRBV5-3 with TRBJ2-7; D is undetermined. TRBV5-3 is noted as an ORF with a role that remains uncertain. CDR3 size: 11 residues. V lost 0 bases and J lost 4, with 2 bases in between.

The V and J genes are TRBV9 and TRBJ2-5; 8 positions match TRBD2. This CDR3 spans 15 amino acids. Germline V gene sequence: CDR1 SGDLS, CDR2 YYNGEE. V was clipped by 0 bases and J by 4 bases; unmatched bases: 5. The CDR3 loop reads CASSVAGGPGETQYF. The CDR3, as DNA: TGTGCCAGCAGCGTAGCGGGGGGGCCCGGAGAGACCCAGTACTTC. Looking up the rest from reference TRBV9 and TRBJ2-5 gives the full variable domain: DSGVTQTPKHLITATGQRVTLRCSPRSGDLSVYWYQQSLDQGLQFLIQYYNGEERAKGNILERFSAQQFPDLHSELNLSSLELGDSALYFCASSVAGGPGETQYFGPGTRLLVL.

CDR3 bases: TGTGCCAGCAGCCCCGGGGTAGCGGGAGGAGATACGCAGTATTTT. This gives the protein CASSPGVAGGDTQYF. This rearrangement joins TRBV11-2 to TRBJ2-3; 10 bases line up with TRBD2. The V gene's germline CDR1 is SGHAT and CDR2 FQNNGV. The CDR3 totals 15 residues. V lost 5 bases to trimming and J lost 5 bases; unmatched junction nucleotides: 7.

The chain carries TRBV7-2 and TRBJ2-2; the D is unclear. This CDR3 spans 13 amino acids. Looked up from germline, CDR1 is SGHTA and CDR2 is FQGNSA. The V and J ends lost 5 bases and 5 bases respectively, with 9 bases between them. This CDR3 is CASSPKVTGELFF. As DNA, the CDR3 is TGTGCCAGCAGCCCTAAAGTAACCGGGGAGCTGTTTTTT.